A single T cell receptor beta chain is shown here with its context. TCRdb redid the calling of the 5' RACE reads with MiXCR, one entry per CDR3 protein. Of hundreds of thousands of distinct CDR3 sequences listed, roughly 31% were seen once; the top ten hold roughly 5.5%. V was trimmed by 6 bases and J by 0 bases, leaving 14 bases between them. This CDR3 is built from 14 residues. Looked up from germline, CDR1 is DFQATT and CDR2 is SNEGSKA (reference sequence). The sample is drawn from a study of identical twins' blood T cells. Input material: PBMCs. The chain carries TRBV20-1 and TRBJ1-1, with D possibly matching TRBD1 (5 bases). This sequence was found in a woman between 18 and 49 years old in good health. CDR3 nucleotide sequence: TGCAGTGCCGATGGGACTTCTATGAACACTGAAGCTTTCTTT. Its translation is CSADGTSMNTEAFF.